The clone carrying this TCR beta chain was seen many times. What it binds is not known. The CDR3 consists of 14 residues. Germline V gene sequence: CDR1 SGHVS, CDR2 FNYEAQ. V was pared by 3 bases and J by 6 bases, with 1 base of the junction left unmatched. The data were obtained in a study of T-cell memory formation after mild COVID-19. One entry per CDR3 protein results from TCRdb running MiXCR on the 5' RACE reads. The sample holds about 470,000 distinct CDR3 sequences, about 23% seen once. Findings and limits, study-wide: A balance of CD4 and CD8 characterized clones contracting day 15 to 85, whereas later expanders leaned CD4+. Contracting CD4+ clones lay largely in CM and EM, with CD8+ ones residing in EMRA. Researchers found some responding clones in pre-infection memory, a sign that cross-reactive memory joined. Day 37-peaking second-wave clones had unconfirmed SARS-CoV-2 specificity.

The chain employs TRBV7-6 and TRBJ2-3; 12 nucleotides line up with TRBD2. The receptor was isolated from an adult woman who had mild COVID-19 (a few samples of this study predate the infection). Cell type and time point are not known. Specimen: PBMCs or a T cell subset sorted from them (not recorded which). The CDR3 bases are TGTGCCAGCAGCTTCGGACTAGCGGGGGATACGCAGTATTTT. Translated: CASSFGLAGDTQYF.